The text below deals with one T cell receptor (beta chain). Assay: immunoSEQ multiplex PCR; the TCRdb copy retains only in-frame clones and omits some. The sample consists of hundreds of thousands of clones, 88% of them appearing once. Germline assignment: CDR1 SGHDT and CDR2 YYEEEE. This CDR3 has 16 residues. The V segment lost 1 base and the J segment 4 bases; nucleotides outside the gene matches: 8. This entry is derived from a study of shared T cell receptors in the human thymus. These data were likewise used in another study, on human thymus T cells. This second study notes: Repertoires from thymus and blood appeared to show biased V and J gene usage.

The rearrangement links TRBV5-6 to TRBJ1-2; the match to TRBD1 covers 9 bases. Specimen: thymocytes. The TCR was taken from a boy under two years old with a congenital heart defect. In DNA, the CDR3 is TGTGCCAGCAGCTTGACCCACAGGGGGCTGAGCTATGGCTACACCTTC. Translated: CASSLTHRGLSYGYTF.